This T cell receptor (beta chain) was sequenced in a study of T cells after yellow fever vaccination. Study-wide points: FACS-sorted repertoires could harbor abundant contaminating bulk-population clonotypes. Reappearance after the booster was observed for most primary-vaccination clones (about 96% CD4, less than 90% CD8).

Production of TCR cDNA was by 5'RACE template switching, which also added a universal primer site and UMIs. TCRdb used MiXCR to reprocess the 5' RACE reads, holding one entry per CDR3 protein. The table shows about 340,000 distinct CDR3 sequences, with roughly 4.3% occurring only once. V was cut by 7 bases and J by 2 bases, with 14 bases left in between. Germline CDR1 SGHTA, CDR2 FQGNSA. The CDR3 sequence is 14 residues long. This clonotype showed up many times. As yet, its antigen is unknown. The origin of this receptor is a man between 18 and 35 years old who received the YFV17D yellow fever vaccine. The gene calls are TRBV7-2 and TRBJ1-2; tentatively, D is TRBD1 (5 bases). The starting material was PBMCs, obtained 5 days after the yellow fever booster vaccination. The CDR3 loop is CASTTAGRNYGYTF. Written as DNA, the CDR3 is TGTGCCAGCACCACCGCGGGGCGCAACTATGGCTACACCTTC. The full variable domain, completed using reference TRBV7-2 and TRBJ1-2, is GAGVSQSPSNKVTEKGKDVELRCDPISGHTALYWYRQSLGQGLEFLIYFQGNSAPDKSGLPSDRFSAERTGGSVSTLTIQRTQQEDSAVYLCASTTAGRNYGYTFGSGTRLTVV.